These 2 T cell receptor beta chains were all obtained from the same sample, sequenced in a study of T cell responses to AZD1222 COVID-19 vaccine. Generated by immunoSEQ multiplex PCR, the TCRdb table keeps only in-frame clones and is missing some. The table has approximately 150,000 clones, 80% to 90% seen once; the top ten hold around 4.9%. The starting material was peripheral blood, obtained on day 0 of AZD1222 vaccination. These receptors were collected from an adult in good health.

The chain combines TRBV3-1 (or the pseudogene TRBV3-2) with TRBJ1-1; D is possibly TRBD1 (5 bases). CDR1 is LGHDT, CDR2 YNNKEL, per germline (reference sequence). This CDR3 spans 15 amino acids. V was cut by 2 bases and J by 4 bases, with 14 bases left in between. The CDR3 is CASSQSQVGGTEAFF. The CDR3 region has the DNA TGTGCCAGCAGCCAAAGTCAGGTGGGGGGCACTGAAGCTTTCTTT.

V usage is TRBV7-9 and J usage is TRBJ1-2; no definite D call. Trimming removed 4 bases from V and 7 bases from J, with 19 bases in between. Germline V gene data show CDR1 as SEHNR and CDR2 as FQNEAQ (reference sequence). The CDR3 extends over 15 amino acids. CDR3 in amino acids: CASSSPPSNYGGYTF. For the CDR3, the DNA is TGTGCCAGCAGCTCCCCGCCAAGTAACTATGGTGGCTACACCTTC.